The 32 T cell receptor beta chains given below trace back to one sample, sequenced in a study of blood T cell repertoires in COVID-19. Libraries were prepared by immunoSEQ multiplex PCR; TCRdb keeps only in-frame clonotypes and omits some of them. The table records hundreds of thousands of clones, around nine tenths of them present only once. The sample consisted of PBMCs or T cells enriched from blood (not recorded which). Source of these receptors: a woman aged 55-75 years in a cohort exposed to, infected with or recovered from COVID-19 (not recorded which).

This clone was picked up one time. This chain uses TRBV15 with TRBJ2-1; 9 nucleotides align to TRBD1. Germline loops: CDR1 LNHNV, CDR2 YYDKDF (reference sequence). J lost 2 bases, V lost 4 bases, and 9 bases had no gene match. This CDR3 spans 17 amino acids. The CDR3 protein is CATSILQGARTYNEQFF. The CDR3 DNA follows: TGTGCCACCAGCATCTTACAGGGGGCGCGGACCTACAATGAGCAGTTCTTC.

This chain links TRBV7-8 with TRBJ2-5, with 8 bases that match TRBD1. This CDR3 has 15 amino acids. Germline values: CDR1 SGHVS, CDR2 FQNEAQ. Losses at the gene ends were 2 bases for V and 4 bases for J; bases not matched to a gene: 6. The CDR3 loop is CASSLRTGPPETQYF. CDR3 in DNA: TGTGCCAGCAGCTTACGGACAGGGCCCCCAGAGACCCAGTACTTC.

This rearrangement joins TRBV6-5 to TRBJ2-3; tentatively, D is TRBD2 (6 bases). CDR1 and CDR2 from the germline V gene are MNHEY and SVGAGI. Trimming took off 2 bases at V and 1 base at J, with 10 bases between the two ends. This CDR3 is 15 amino acids long. CDR3 sequence: CASSYRGTGTDTQYF. The DNA of the CDR3 is TGTGCCAGCAGTTACCGAGGGACTGGCACAGATACGCAGTATTTT.

The chain couples TRBV6-5 to TRBJ1-2; D remains ambiguous. The V gene's germline CDR1 is MNHEY and CDR2 SVGAGI. The V gene lost 0 bases and the J gene lost 7 bases, with 15 bases spanning the gap. The CDR3 totals 15 residues. Here the CDR3 DNA reads TGTGCCAGCAGTTACTCTGGTCCAGGTGGAGGTGGCTACACCTTC. Amino acids: CASSYSGPGGGGYTF.

The chain is built from TRBV6-1 and TRBJ2-7; 10 nucleotides match TRBD2. This CDR3 is 16 amino acids long. From germline, CDR1 is MNHNS and CDR2 SASEGT. V shed 4 bases and J 2 bases; nucleotides not matched to a gene: 8. CDR3 DNA sequence: TGTGCCAGCAGTGGTCGCGGGACTAGCGTGACCTACGAGCAGTACTTC. Translation: CASSGRGTSVTYEQYF.

The chain has TRBV5-6 and TRBJ1-1; 8 bases align to TRBD1. The germline CDR1 and CDR2 sequences are SGHDT and YYEEEE. The CDR3 has 14 amino acids. Unmatched junction bases numbered 3, after V lost 2 bases and J lost 3 bases. This CDR3 reads CASSFRGPDTEAFF. CDR3 bases: TGTGCCAGCAGCTTCAGGGGGCCGGACACTGAAGCTTTCTTT.

Concerning this clone itself: Within the sample, other DNA sequences also encode this same CDR3. This sequence joins TRBV28 and TRBJ1-1; possible D gene TRBD1, 6 bases. The CDR3 runs 14 residues. Germline V gene lookup returns CDR1 MDHEN and CDR2 SYDVKM. Between the trimmed V and J ends, which lost 5 bases and 5 bases, there was a span of 15 bases. CDR3 residues: CASSPQGRGTEAFF. The DNA of the CDR3 is TGTGCCAGCAGTCCTCAGGGGAGAGGGACTGAAGCTTTCTTT.

This clone appeared a few times. The gene calls are TRBV4-1 and TRBJ2-5; D might be TRBD1 (6 bases). Germline V gives CDR1 MGHRA, CDR2 YSYEKL. With 4 bases removed from V and 5 bases from J, the gap between germline ends came to 11 bases. The CDR3 sequence is 13 residues long. The DNA for the CDR3 is TGCGCCAGCAGCCGTCAGCAGGGGGAGACCCAGTACTTC. Translating gives CASSRQQGETQYF.

V usage is TRBV5-1 and J usage is TRBJ1-1; the match to TRBD1 covers 8 bases. Germline CDR1 reads SGHRS; CDR2 reads YFSETQ. With V trimmed by 4 bases and J by 8 bases, 13 bases remained unmatched. The CDR3 has 15 amino acids. CDR3 DNA sequence: TGCGCCAGCAGCACCCGTCAACCTGGACAGGGAGAAGCTTTCTTT. Translation gives CASSTRQPGQGEAFF.

This clone has more than one count but fewer than ten. The chain couples TRBV18 to TRBJ2-1, with 7 bases fitting TRBD2. Per the germline V gene, CDR1 is KGHSH and CDR2 is LQKENI. This CDR3 is built from 14 residues. V dropped 1 base and J dropped 6; count of bases not matched to a gene: 3. CDR3 loop: CASSPQGGGNEQFF. Here the CDR3 DNA reads TGTGCCAGCTCACCACAGGGCGGGGGCAATGAGCAGTTCTTC.

The chain recombines TRBV7-3 with TRBJ1-2, with 7 bases aligning to TRBD1. The V and J ends lost 5 bases and 3 bases, in that order; junction bases with no gene match: 9. Germline V lookup: CDR1 SGHTA, CDR2 FQGTGA. The length of the CDR3 is 15 residues. The chain's CDR3 is CASSPTGKKDYGYTF. The CDR3 DNA reads as TGTGCCAGCAGCCCGACAGGGAAAAAGGACTATGGCTACACCTTC.

This chain connects TRBV24-1 to TRBJ2-2; D possibly corresponds to TRBD1 (5 bases). Germline lookup yields CDR1 KGHDR and CDR2 SFDVKD. The CDR3 has 12 amino acids. Trimming took off 8 bases at V and 3 bases at J, with 6 bases between the two ends. The CDR3 DNA reads as TGTGCCACCAAGGGGTACACCGGGGAGCTGTTTTTT. This gives the protein CATKGYTGELFF.

The V gene is TRBV7-8, the J gene TRBJ1-1; 7 positions agree with TRBD1. V lost 4 bases, J lost 8 bases, and 10 bases stayed unmatched. Germline V CDR1 and CDR2: SGHVS, FQNEAQ. There are 14 residues in the CDR3. CDR3 amino acids: CASSSKTGETEAFF. CDR3 DNA sequence: TGTGCCAGCAGCTCCAAAACAGGGGAGACGGAAGCTTTCTTT.

The chain couples TRBV18 to TRBJ1-5; maybe TRBD1 (5 bases). The germline CDR1 and CDR2 sequences are KGHSH and LQKENI. Trimming removed 0 bases from V and 8 bases from J, with 5 bases in between. The CDR3 extends over 12 amino acids. The CDR3 region is CASSPPGEPQHF. The DNA for the CDR3 is TGTGCCAGCTCACCACCAGGGGAGCCCCAGCATTTT.

The chain links TRBV7-9 to TRBJ1-2, with a possible D match to TRBD1 (6 bases). V was clipped by 0 bases and J by 6 bases, with 11 bases between them. CDR1 is SEHNR, CDR2 FQNEAQ, per germline (reference sequence). CDR3 length equals 14 residues. CDR3: CASSLAGGRDGYTF. The DNA for the CDR3 is TGTGCCAGCAGCTTAGCGGGGGGGCGTGATGGCTACACCTTC.

The chain combines TRBV6-5 with TRBJ2-7; D gene uncertain. The V and J ends lost 5 bases and 0 bases respectively, with 14 bases between them. This CDR3 spans 15 amino acids. Germline V gives CDR1 MNHEY, CDR2 SVGAGI. The CDR3 reads CASSLRPRSSYEQYF. The DNA of the CDR3 is TGTGCCAGCAGTCTGCGTCCGAGGAGCTCCTACGAGCAGTACTTC.

This clone was seen a few times. The rearrangement joins TRBV12-3 or TRBV12-4 to TRBJ2-4; tentative D call: TRBD2 (5 bases). The CDR3 is made up of 13 amino acids. V lost 2 bases and J lost 12, with 14 bases in between. The CDR3 DNA reads as TGTGCCAGCAGTTTAAGTCTCCGGACTCCTCAGTACTTC. It specifies CASSLSLRTPQYF.

The rearrangement uses TRBV4-2 and TRBJ2-5, with TRBD1 matching 8 bases. The CDR3 runs to 14 residues. Germline assignment: CDR1 LGHNA and CDR2 YNFKEQ. With 2 bases clipped from V and 7 bases from J, the junction kept 6 bases outside the gene matches. CDR3 protein: CASSQPGQVGTQYF. In DNA, the CDR3 is TGTGCCAGCAGCCAACCGGGACAGGTGGGGACCCAGTACTTC.

This clone occurred once. The chain employs TRBV2 and TRBJ2-4; 9 bases are shared with TRBD2. The CDR3 has 15 amino acids. V gave up 6 bases and J gave up 6 bases; unmatched junction bases: 9. CDR1 is SNHLY and CDR2 is FYNNEI in the germline V gene. The chain's CDR3 is CASRDLAGVANIQYF. CDR3 DNA sequence: TGTGCCAGCAGGGACTTAGCGGGAGTTGCAAACATTCAGTACTTC.

V usage is TRBV30 and J usage is TRBJ2-1; 10 nucleotides align to TRBD1. The CDR3 sequence is 15 residues long. V dropped 4 bases and J dropped 7; count of bases not matched to a gene: 10. Germline values: CDR1 GTSNPN, CDR2 SVGIG (reference sequence). The CDR3: CAWTKGQGRGNEQFF. As DNA, the CDR3 is TGTGCCTGGACAAAGGGACAGGGGCGGGGGAATGAGCAGTTCTTC.

The chain employs TRBV25-1 and TRBJ2-5, with 9 nucleotides matching TRBD2. The CDR3 spans 16 residues. V lost 0 bases to trimming and J lost 1 base; unmatched junction nucleotides: 3. Germline CDR1 MGHDK, CDR2 SYGVNS. The CDR3 DNA reads as TGTGCCAGCAGTGAATATAGCGGGAGTAGCCAAGAGACCCAGTACTTC. This encodes CASSEYSGSSQETQYF.

The chain has TRBV27 and TRBJ1-5; D gene unclear. The CDR3 length is 13 residues. Per germline, CDR1 MNHEY and CDR2 SMNVEV (reference sequence). V shed 2 bases and J shed 7 bases, with 9 bases lying between them. CDR3 nucleotide sequence: TGTGCCAGCAGTTTAGGAGGTTCCCAGCCCCAGCATTTT. Translation: CASSLGGSQPQHF.

This rearrangement joins TRBV30 to TRBJ1-5, with TRBD1 matching 9 bases. Per germline, CDR1 GTSNPN and CDR2 SVGIG (reference sequence). The CDR3 extends over 14 amino acids. The junction had 5 bases not matched to a gene; V was cut back by 2 bases and J by 6 bases. The CDR3 is CAWSQDRGSQPQHF. CDR3 sequence (DNA): TGTGCCTGGAGTCAGGACAGGGGAAGTCAGCCCCAGCATTTT. Combining the CDR3 with reference TRBV30 and TRBJ1-5 gives the whole variable domain SQTIHQWPATLVQPVGSPLSLECTVEGTSNPNLYWYRQAAGRGLQLLFYSVGIGQISSEVPQNLSASRPQDRQFILSSKKLLLSDSGFYLCAWSQDRGSQPQHFGDGTRLSIL.

The chain is built from TRBV6-5 and TRBJ1-5, with D uncertain. This CDR3 spans 14 amino acids. Germline V gives CDR1 MNHEY, CDR2 SVGAGI. With 0 bases removed from V and 7 bases from J, the gap between germline ends came to 10 bases. CDR3 bases: TGTGCCAGCAGTTACTCGCGGGGAGGCCAGCCCCAGCATTTT. Encoded protein: CASSYSRGGQPQHF.

V gene TRBV7-9 combines with J gene TRBJ1-1; tentatively, D is TRBD1 (5 bases). V lost 7 bases to trimming and J lost 5 bases, with 8 bases between them. This CDR3 contains 11 residues. Germline V gives CDR1 SEHNR, CDR2 FQNEAQ (reference sequence). The CDR3 bases are TGTGCCAGCATGGGGGGAACTGAAGCTTTCTTT. It codes for CASMGGTEAFF.

The V call is TRBV18, the J call TRBJ1-4; D might be TRBD1 (5 bases). The CDR3 spans 13 residues. The ends were cut back, 3 bases at V and 8 bases at J, with 10 bases in the middle. Germline CDR1 and CDR2: KGHSH and LQKENI. The CDR3 protein is CASSPGLREKLFF. Here the CDR3 DNA reads TGTGCCAGCTCACCGGGGCTGCGGGAAAAACTGTTTTTT.

The gene calls are TRBV6-5 and TRBJ2-1, with 7 positions matching TRBD2. This CDR3 spans 15 amino acids. Trimming at V came to 0 bases and at J to 4 bases, leaving 3 bases not matched to a gene. CDR1 is MNHEY and CDR2 is SVGAGI in the germline V gene. In DNA, the CDR3 is TGTGCCAGCAGTTACTCCCTAGCGGTATACAATGAGCAGTTCTTC. Amino acid sequence: CASSYSLAVYNEQFF.

This chain connects TRBV6-5 to TRBJ1-2; tentatively, D is TRBD1 (6 bases). V lost 4 bases to trimming and J lost 7 bases, with 16 bases between them. In germline, CDR1 is MNHEY, CDR2 SVGAGI. CDR3 length: 14 amino acids. The CDR3 loop is CASSLYEQGGGYTF. The CDR3 DNA sequence: TGTGCCAGCAGTTTATATGAACAGGGTGGTGGCTACACCTTC.

This sequence joins TRBV5-4 and TRBJ2-7; D unresolved. The ends were cut back, 0 bases at V and 3 bases at J, with 13 bases in the middle. Looked up from germline, CDR1 is SGHNT and CDR2 is YYREEE (reference sequence). The CDR3 consists of 15 residues. CDR3 residues: CASSLGGATFYEQYF. The CDR3 region has the DNA TGTGCCAGCAGCTTGGGCGGTGCCACTTTCTACGAGCAGTACTTC.

This sequence joins TRBV27 and TRBJ2-3, with D possibly TRBD2 on 7 matching bases. V was pared by 5 bases and J by 2 bases, with 23 bases between. The CDR3 is 18 residues long. Germline V CDR1 and CDR2: MNHEY, SMNVEV (reference sequence). The CDR3 loop reads CASSPDRTASGSTDTQYF. Written as DNA, the CDR3 is TGTGCCAGCAGTCCCGACAGGACAGCTAGCGGATCCACAGATACGCAGTATTTT.

The DNA for the CDR3 is TGTGCCAGCAGTTTAATGTCTAGCGGGAGAGCCCTTGAGACCCAGTACTTC. This codes for CASSLMSSGRALETQYF. The chain uses TRBV27 and TRBJ2-5; 10 bases fit TRBD2. Germline CDR1 reads MNHEY; CDR2 reads SMNVEV (reference sequence). V gave up 2 bases and J gave up 5 bases; unmatched junction bases: 11. This CDR3 comprises 17 residues.

The CDR3 loop is CATSDMFRFF. For the CDR3, the DNA is TGTGCCACCAGTGATATGTTCCGGTTCTTC. The V call is TRBV24-1, the J call TRBJ2-1; D is undetermined. The germline CDR1 and CDR2 sequences are KGHDR and SFDVKD. Trimming removed 3 bases from V and 15 bases from J, with 8 bases in between. This CDR3 has 10 residues.